The 6 T cell receptor beta chains below were found in one sample sequenced in a study of T cell responses to AZD1222 COVID-19 vaccine. TCRdb's table, derived via immunoSEQ multiplex PCR, lists solely in-frame clones and lacks some. This sample has fewer than 200,000 clones, with 92% found just once. The sample consisted of peripheral blood, taken on day 0 of MenACWY control vaccination. The receptors derive from an adult in good health.

The table lists this clone with a few counts. The chain combines TRBV19 with TRBJ1-1, with a weak D call TRBD1 (5 bases). Germline V gene sequence: CDR1 LNHDA, CDR2 SQIVND (reference sequence). The CDR3 is 14 residues long. Trimming took off 8 bases at V and 3 bases at J, with 16 bases between the two ends. The DNA of the CDR3 is TGTGCCAGTGGCCGGGACTTGGGGCACACTGAAGCTTTCTTT. Its translation: CASGRDLGHTEAFF.

The V gene is TRBV9, the J gene TRBJ1-1, with TRBD1 matching over 7 bases. The ends lost 3 bases at V and 8 bases at J; junction bases unmatched: 7. In germline, CDR1 is SGDLS, CDR2 YYNGEE. CDR3 length equals 13 residues. Here the CDR3 DNA reads TGTGCCAGCAGCGCCTTCGAGGGGGCAGAAGCTTTCTTT. It is translated as CASSAFEGAEAFF. The full variable domain, with the rest looked up from reference TRBV9 and TRBJ1-1, is DSGVTQTPKHLITATGQRVTLRCSPRSGDLSVYWYQQSLDQGLQFLIQYYNGEERAKGNILERFSAQQFPDLHSELNLSSLELGDSALYFCASSAFEGAEAFFGQGTRLTVV.

The rearrangement uses TRBV15 and TRBJ2-7; no definite D call. CDR1 is LNHNV, CDR2 YYDKDF, per germline (reference sequence). The CDR3 is 13 residues long. Deletions cut 4 bases from V and 2 bases from J, with 9 bases between. CDR3 sequence reads: CATSIKRTYEQYF. DNA for the CDR3: TGTGCCACCAGCATCAAAAGGACCTACGAGCAGTACTTC.

Concerning this clone: Other DNA sequences within the sample encode an identical CDR3. The V call is TRBV6-2 or TRBV6-3, the J call TRBJ2-3; no clear D. Germline lookup yields CDR1 MNHEY and CDR2 SVGEGT. V dropped 1 base and J dropped 5 bases, with 1 base sitting between them. CDR3 size: 11 residues. CDR3 sequence reads: CASSYLDTQYF. The CDR3 DNA is TGTGCCAGCAGTTACTTAGATACGCAGTATTTT.

The V gene is TRBV10-3, the J gene TRBJ2-1, with a possible D match to TRBD2 (5 bases). This CDR3 is 15 amino acids long. Germline V lookup: CDR1 ENHRY, CDR2 SYGVKD. Trimming cost V 4 bases and J 7 bases, with 17 bases left between them. CDR3 residues: CAISAERNPLNEQFF. CDR3 bases: TGTGCCATCAGTGCAGAGCGGAACCCACTGAATGAGCAGTTCTTC.

The chain links TRBV30 to TRBJ1-5, with 7 bases aligning to TRBD1. Germline CDR1 GTSNPN, CDR2 SVGIG (reference sequence). This CDR3 is 14 amino acids long. The V gene end was trimmed by 0 bases and the J gene end by 7 bases; junction bases not matched to a gene: 6. CDR3 DNA sequence: TGTGCCTGGAGTGTACAGGGGCCTCAACAGCCCCAGCATTTT. Its protein is CAWSVQGPQQPQHF.